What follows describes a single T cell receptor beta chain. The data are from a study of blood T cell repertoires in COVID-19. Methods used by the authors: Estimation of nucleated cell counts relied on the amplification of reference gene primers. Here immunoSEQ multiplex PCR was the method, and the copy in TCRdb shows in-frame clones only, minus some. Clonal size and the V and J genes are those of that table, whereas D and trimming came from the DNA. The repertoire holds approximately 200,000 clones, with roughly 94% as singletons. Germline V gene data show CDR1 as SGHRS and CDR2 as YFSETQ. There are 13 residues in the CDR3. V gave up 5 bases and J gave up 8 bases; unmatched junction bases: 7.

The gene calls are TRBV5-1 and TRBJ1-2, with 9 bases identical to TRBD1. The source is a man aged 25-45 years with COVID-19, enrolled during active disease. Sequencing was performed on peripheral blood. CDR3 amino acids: CASSSQGALGYTF. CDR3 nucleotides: TGCGCCAGCAGTTCACAGGGGGCGCTAGGCTACACCTTC.